Listed here are 5 T cell receptor beta chains from one sample, sequenced in a study of blood T cells in healthy people across ages. PCR was performed a second time for roughly 7 to 11 cycles using a sample-barcoded 5' primer and a J-beta primer mix. TCRdb itself ran the 5' RACE reads through MiXCR, one entry per CDR3 protein. The data hold roughly 1,700,000 distinct CDR3 sequences, with about 28% observed a single time. Input material: blood. The origin of the receptors is a woman in her 30s in good health.

This clonotype was detected only a few times. The rearrangement joins TRBV4-3 to TRBJ1-1, with D possibly TRBD1 on 5 matching bases. The CDR3 length is 17 residues. Per the germline V gene, CDR1 is LGHNA and CDR2 is YSLEER. The V end lost 1 base, the J end lost 3 bases, and 18 bases lay between the germline ends. The CDR3, as DNA: TGCGCCAGCAGCCAAGGTCTAGGTACGGGGGAAGACACTGAAGCTTTCTTT. Translating it yields CASSQGLGTGEDTEAFF.

The chain uses TRBV20-1 and TRBJ2-3; 12 bases match TRBD2. V lost 0 bases to trimming and J lost 4 bases; unmatched junction nucleotides: 5. The CDR3 spans 16 residues. Germline V gives CDR1 DFQATT, CDR2 SNEGSKA (reference sequence). The CDR3 sequence is CSARDSSSGRADTQYF. The CDR3 DNA reads as TGCAGTGCTAGAGATTCGTCTAGCGGGAGGGCAGATACGCAGTATTTT.

V and J are TRBV28 and TRBJ2-7; a possible D gene is TRBD2 (7 bases). The CDR3 sequence is 15 residues long. V was clipped by 8 bases and J by 2 bases, with 19 bases between them. The germline V gene has CDR1 MDHEN and CDR2 SYDVKM. The DNA of the CDR3 is TGTGCCAGCTTAAGGGGGGGGCGCGAGGCCTACGAGCAGTACTTC. Protein: CASLRGGREAYEQYF.

This clonotype was picked up a small number of times. The chain joins TRBV30 to TRBJ2-1; D not resolved. Germline V lookup: CDR1 GTSNPN, CDR2 SVGIG (reference sequence). The germline V and J ends were trimmed by 0 bases and 4 bases, with 7 bases remaining between them. The CDR3 consists of 13 residues. CDR3 protein: CAWSVGPYNEQFF. CDR3 DNA sequence: TGTGCCTGGAGTGTCGGCCCTTACAATGAGCAGTTCTTC.

The rearrangement links TRBV30 to TRBJ2-1, with 11 nucleotides matching TRBD2. Germline V gives CDR1 GTSNPN, CDR2 SVGIG (reference sequence). The CDR3 is 15 amino acids. After removal of 0 bases from V and 6 bases from J, the junction contained 4 bases not matched to a gene. CDR3 nucleotides: TGTGCCTGGAGTGTACGACTAGCGGGGTTCAATGAGCAGTTCTTC. Protein sequence: CAWSVRLAGFNEQFF.